The 11 T cell receptor beta chains presented below share a single source sample, sequenced in a study of cytomegalovirus exposure and HLA in healthy donors. Vbeta (60) and Jbeta (13) primers were used in the PCR. Method: immunoSEQ multiplex PCR; TCRdb's copy keeps in-frame clones and lacks some. The sample holds 160,000 or so clones, about 68% seen once. The specimen sequenced was PBMCs. Receptors originate from a female donor in good health and CMV-seronegative.

This rearrangement joins TRBV27 to TRBJ2-1; D is undetermined. The CDR3 covers 13 residues. Trimming took off 0 bases at V and 8 bases at J, with 8 bases between the two ends. Germline lookup yields CDR1 MNHEY and CDR2 SMNVEV (reference sequence). CDR3 sequence: CASSLSQQYEQFF. In nucleotides, the CDR3 is TGTGCCAGCAGTTTATCGCAACAATATGAGCAGTTCTTC.

This chain links TRBV30 with TRBJ2-5; TRBD1 is a possible D gene (6 bases). The V and J ends lost 0 bases and 6 bases respectively, with 11 bases between them. This CDR3 contains 13 residues. The germline CDR1 and CDR2 sequences are GTSNPN and SVGIG (reference sequence). The CDR3 here is CAWSVRTGKTQYF. The CDR3 region has the DNA TGTGCCTGGAGTGTACGAACAGGGAAGACCCAGTACTTC.

The rearrangement uses TRBV7-9 and TRBJ2-7; D possibly corresponds to TRBD2 (6 bases). From germline, CDR1 is SEHNR and CDR2 FQNEAQ (reference sequence). The CDR3 has 13 residues. V lost 3 bases to trimming and J lost 3 bases, with 9 bases between them. The CDR3: CASSFTSHYEQYF. CDR3 nucleotides: TGTGCCAGCAGCTTCACTAGCCACTACGAGCAGTACTTC.

The rearrangement joins TRBV21-1 to TRBJ1-5. TRBV21-1 is shown as a pseudogene. The CDR3 sequence is 16 residues long. The CDR3, as DNA: TGTGCCAGCAGCAAAGAAGGAGTAATTAGCAATCAGCCCCAGCATTTT. Its translation is CASSKEGVISNQPQHF.

In DNA, the CDR3 is TGTGCCAGCAGCCAAGATCTTCAGCGGGGGGACAATGAGCAGTTCTTC. It encodes CASSQDLQRGDNEQFF. The rearrangement joins TRBV4-2 to TRBJ2-1; 9 nucleotides agree with TRBD2. J was trimmed by 5 bases and V by 0 bases; bases with no gene match: 5. The CDR3 extends over 16 amino acids. The germline gives CDR1 LGHNA, CDR2 YNFKEQ.

This chain links TRBV29-1 with TRBJ2-1; 10 nucleotides agree with TRBD1. The CDR3 loop spans 15 amino acids. Germline values: CDR1 SQVTM, CDR2 ANQGSEA. V shed 6 bases, J shed 5 bases, and the junction held 10 bases outside the gene matches. The chain's CDR3 is CSVTETGGANNEQFF. In DNA form, the CDR3 reads TGCAGCGTGACCGAGACAGGGGGCGCGAACAATGAGCAGTTCTTC.

This chain connects TRBV29-1 to TRBJ1-2; D is possibly TRBD1 (6 bases). Germline V gene lookup returns CDR1 SQVTM and CDR2 ANQGSEA. V was shortened by 4 bases and J by 4 bases, with 10 bases between the two germline ends. This CDR3 is built from 12 residues. The CDR3 nucleotides are TGCAGCGTTGTGGGGACAACCTATGGCTACACCTTC. This translates into CSVVGTTYGYTF.

The chain carries TRBV28 and TRBJ2-3; 9 nucleotides line up with TRBD2. CDR1 is MDHEN, CDR2 SYDVKM, per germline. This CDR3 contains 15 residues. With 3 bases clipped from V and 2 bases from J, the junction kept 3 bases outside the gene matches. The CDR3 loop is CASSLGTSFTDTQYF. CDR3 coding DNA: TGTGCCAGCAGTTTGGGGACTAGCTTCACAGATACGCAGTATTTT.

This chain uses TRBV7-9 with TRBJ2-3; 13 bases line up with TRBD2. This CDR3 spans 13 amino acids. Unmatched junction bases numbered 4, after V lost 2 bases and J lost 14 bases. Per germline, CDR1 SEHNR and CDR2 FQNEAQ (reference sequence). DNA for the CDR3: TGTGCCAGCAGCTTAACTAGCGGGGGGGATGGGTATTTT. Encoded protein: CASSLTSGGDGYF.

V gene TRBV19 combines with J gene TRBJ2-2; a weak D match, TRBD1 (6 bases). The V gene lost 5 bases and the J gene lost 4 bases, with 14 bases spanning the gap. This CDR3 is built from 15 residues. Germline assignment: CDR1 LNHDA and CDR2 SQIVND (reference sequence). The CDR3 protein is CASSVPGHRTGELFF. The CDR3 nucleotides read TGTGCCAGTAGTGTACCGGGACATCGCACCGGGGAGCTGTTTTTT.

J is TRBJ2-7 and V is TRBV4-2, with 10 bases fitting TRBD2. The V segment lost 2 bases and the J segment 2 bases; nucleotides outside the gene matches: 3. CDR1 LGHNA and CDR2 YNFKEQ come from the germline V gene. The CDR3 contains 15 residues. The CDR3: CASSQRAGGPYEQYF. The DNA for the CDR3 is TGTGCCAGCAGCCAACGAGCGGGAGGGCCCTACGAGCAGTACTTC.